This TCR beta chain derives from a study of human CD8 memory T cell subsets. UMI-labeled 5' RACE was used, and it produced the TCR beta libraries. Each CDR3 protein gets one entry in TCRdb, which reprocessed the 5' RACE reads and gives no DNA. The sample totals about 10,000 distinct CDR3 sequences. The CDR3 runs to 15 residues. Looked up from germline, CDR1 is MNHNY and CDR2 is SVGAGI (reference sequence). Material: CD8+ stem-like memory T cells (TSCM and TCM) sorted from PBMCs. Specified subset: stem-like memory CD8 T cells (TSTEM), CCR7+ PD-1- TIGIT-. This TCR was sampled from a human donor in good health. The V call is TRBV6-6, the J call TRBJ2-3; checking the TCRdb D call of TRBD1 is not possible without DNA. CDR3 in amino acids: CASSYSNPGGDTQYF.